One T cell receptor (beta chain) is described in this entry. Its antigen is unidentified. The sample originates from a study of T cells in Graves' hyperthyroidism and ophthalmopathy. Not enrolled were patients with uncontrolled infection, other autoimmune disease, pregnancy or lactation. The authors took PBMCs from 7.5 to 10 ml fresh peripheral blood. Regions amplified from RNA transcripts were the TCR beta CDR3 regions. The HTBI primer set drove a first-round RT-PCR of the TCR CDR3. Each CDR3 protein is one row after TCRdb ran MiXCR on the multiplex PCR reads. The sample has almost 500,000 distinct CDR3 sequences; 22% are singletons. Notes on the study in general: Most clonotypes that expanded in the thyroid above 0.001 also showed up in blood. The model anticipated ophthalmopathy a median about 6.5 months pre-onset.

Trimming stripped 0 bases from V and 1 base from J, with 9 bases between. CDR3 length: 15 amino acids. Germline V gene lookup returns CDR1 MGHRA and CDR2 YSYEKL. The sequence was obtained from a woman between 65 and 79 years old with Graves' ophthalmopathy. The sequencing input was blood. The chain links TRBV4-1 to TRBJ1-1; D uncertain. The CDR3 DNA is TGCGCCAGCAGCCAAGAAAGTAAGAGGAACACTGAAGCTTTCTTT. The encoded protein is CASSQESKRNTEAFF.